Listed here is a single TCR beta chain. Its antigen is still unknown. People who had autoimmune disease history or systemic immunosuppression were excluded. The assay was immunoSEQ multiplex PCR, and TCRdb's table has in-frame clones only and misses some. The table shows around 80,000 clones, with around 90% occurring only once. This record belongs to a study of OX40 agonist ivuxolimab in advanced cancers. For the study at large: Administration of intravenous ivuxolimab to patients occurred every 2 weeks at 0.01 to 10 mg/kg. Regarding the study as a whole: On average, a greater number of expanded clones characterised CD8+ T cells relative to CD4+.

CDR1 SGHTA and CDR2 FQGNSA come from the germline V gene. V lost 0 bases and J 5 bases, leaving 3 bases between the germline ends. The CDR3 extends over 12 amino acids. This sequence was found in an adult with an advanced solid tumor such as melanoma, head and neck, liver or kidney cancer. This sequence joins TRBV7-2 and TRBJ2-3; D not resolved. The sequencing here drew on CD4+ or CD8+ T cells sorted from blood, taken in a trial of the OX40 agonist ivuxolimab. The CDR3 coding sequence is TGTGCCAGCAGCTTAGCCCTAGATACGCAGTATTTT. This sequence encodes CASSLALDTQYF. The full variable domain, with the rest looked up from reference TRBV7-2 and TRBJ2-3, is GAGVSQSPSNKVTEKGKDVELRCDPISGHTALYWYRQSLGQGLEFLIYFQGNSAPDKSGLPSDRFSAERTGGSVSTLTIQRTQQEDSAVYLCASSLALDTQYFGPGTRLTVL.